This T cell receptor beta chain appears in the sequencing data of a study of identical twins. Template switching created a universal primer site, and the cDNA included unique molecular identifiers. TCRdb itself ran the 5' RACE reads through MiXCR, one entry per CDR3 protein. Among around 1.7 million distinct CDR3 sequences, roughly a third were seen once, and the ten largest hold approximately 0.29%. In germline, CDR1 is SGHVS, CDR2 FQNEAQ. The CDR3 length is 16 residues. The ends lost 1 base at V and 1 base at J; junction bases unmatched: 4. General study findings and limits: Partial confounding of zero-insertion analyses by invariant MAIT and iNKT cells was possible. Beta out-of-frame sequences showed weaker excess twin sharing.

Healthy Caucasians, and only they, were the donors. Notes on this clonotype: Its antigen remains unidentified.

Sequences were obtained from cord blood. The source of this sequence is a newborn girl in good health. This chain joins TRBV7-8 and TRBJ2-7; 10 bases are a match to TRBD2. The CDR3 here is CASSLGSSGSSYEQYF. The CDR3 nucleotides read TGTGCCAGCAGCTTAGGTTCTAGCGGGAGTTCCTACGAGCAGTACTTC.